This TCR beta chain was obtained from a study of blood T cells in healthy people across ages. Donors were systemically healthy Caucasian individuals from Russia aged 6 to 90 years. Alongside a J-beta primer mix, a sample-barcoded 5' primer served in a second PCR lasting roughly 6 to 11 cycles. Every molecule of cDNA carried a tag from a template-switch adaptor with 12 random nucleotides. MiXCR, applied by TCRdb to the 5' RACE reads, yields one record per CDR3 protein. The sample shows 780,000 or so distinct CDR3 sequences, approximately 53% of them seen only once. Findings and caveats of the study: Estimates drawn from one million T cells were deemed to understate diversity.

As concerns this clonotype: Its target is unknown.

Trimming took 0 bases from V and 6 from J, leaving 5 bases between them. The CDR3 extends over 12 amino acids. From germline, CDR1 is MGHRA and CDR2 YSYEKL. The chain couples TRBV4-1 to TRBJ1-2; D is uncertain. Source material: blood. This clonotype was sampled from a man aged 35-49 years in good health. For the CDR3, the DNA is TGCGCCAGCAGCCAAGATTCCGATGGCTACACCTTC. It is translated as CASSQDSDGYTF.